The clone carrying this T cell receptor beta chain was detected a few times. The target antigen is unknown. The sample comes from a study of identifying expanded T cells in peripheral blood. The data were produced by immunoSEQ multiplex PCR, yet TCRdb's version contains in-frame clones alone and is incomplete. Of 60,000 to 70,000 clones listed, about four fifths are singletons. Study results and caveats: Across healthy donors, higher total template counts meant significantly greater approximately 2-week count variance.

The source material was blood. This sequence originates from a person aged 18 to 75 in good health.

CDR3 sequence: CASSSGGTGDDSPLHF. The CDR3 DNA sequence: TGTGCCAGCAGCTCAGGCGGGACAGGAGACGATTCACCCCTCCACTTT. This chain links TRBV5-6 with TRBJ1-6; 8 positions match TRBD1. Germline V gene lookup returns CDR1 SGHDT and CDR2 YYEEEE. The CDR3 loop spans 16 amino acids. Trimming removed 3 bases from V and 8 bases from J; junction bases left unmatched: 10. Full variable domain (outside the CDR3, taken from reference TRBV5-6 and TRBJ1-6): DAGVTQSPTHLIKTRGQQVTLRCSPKSGHDTVSWYQQALGQGPQFIFQYYEEEERQRGNFPDRFSGHQFPNYSSELNVNALLLGDSALYLCASSSGGTGDDSPLHFGNGTRLTVT.